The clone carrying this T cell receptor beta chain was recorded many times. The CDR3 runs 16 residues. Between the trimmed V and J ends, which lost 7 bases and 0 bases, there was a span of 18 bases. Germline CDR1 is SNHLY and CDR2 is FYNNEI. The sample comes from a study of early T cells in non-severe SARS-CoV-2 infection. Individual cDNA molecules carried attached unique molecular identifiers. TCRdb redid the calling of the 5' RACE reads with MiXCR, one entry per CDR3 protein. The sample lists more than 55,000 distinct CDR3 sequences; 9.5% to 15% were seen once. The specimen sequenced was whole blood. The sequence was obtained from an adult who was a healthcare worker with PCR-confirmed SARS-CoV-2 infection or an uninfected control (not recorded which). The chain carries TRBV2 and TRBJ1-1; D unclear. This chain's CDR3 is CASIKQALAMNTEAFF. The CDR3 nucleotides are TGTGCCAGCATCAAGCAAGCGCTGGCGATGAACACTGAAGCTTTCTTT.